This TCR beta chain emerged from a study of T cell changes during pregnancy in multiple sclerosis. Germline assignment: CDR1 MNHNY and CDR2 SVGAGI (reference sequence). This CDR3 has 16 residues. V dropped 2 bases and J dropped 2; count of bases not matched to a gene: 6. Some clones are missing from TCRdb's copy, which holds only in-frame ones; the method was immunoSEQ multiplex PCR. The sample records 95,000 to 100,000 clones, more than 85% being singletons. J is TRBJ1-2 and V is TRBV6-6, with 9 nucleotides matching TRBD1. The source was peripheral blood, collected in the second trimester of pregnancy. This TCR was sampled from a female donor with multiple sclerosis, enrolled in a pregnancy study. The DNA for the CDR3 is TGTGCCAGCAGTTACCTACGACAGGGGGAGAACTATGGCTACACCTTC. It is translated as CASSYLRQGENYGYTF.